This section outlines one T cell receptor beta chain sequence together with its context. Its antigen remains unknown. Repertoires were generated with immunoSEQ multiplex PCR, while TCRdb's copy carries only in-frame clones and drops some. The sample records under 85,000 clones, over 85% being singletons. This sample is part of a study of OX40 agonist ivuxolimab in advanced cancers. The length of the CDR3 is 14 residues. V gave up 1 base and J gave up 4 bases, with 8 bases separating them. Germline CDR1 is LGHNA and CDR2 is YSLEER. Findings of the study overall: The mean number of expanded clones was higher in CD8+ T cells than in CD4+.

This clonotype originated in an adult with an advanced solid tumor such as melanoma, head and neck, liver or kidney cancer. The chain uses TRBV4-3 and TRBJ1-5; tentative D call: TRBD1 (6 bases). The sequencing used CD4+ or CD8+ T cells sorted from blood, collected in a trial of the OX40 agonist ivuxolimab. The CDR3 loop is CASSQGQGNQPQHF. The CDR3 nucleotides are TGCGCCAGCAGCCAAGGCCAGGGGAATCAGCCCCAGCATTTT.